Presented here are 17 T cell receptor beta chains from one specimen sequenced in a study of cytomegalovirus exposure and HLA in healthy donors. Primers: 60 Vbeta forward and 13 Jbeta reverse. The table came from immunoSEQ multiplex PCR; TCRdb's copy has only in-frame clones and leaves some out. The sample lists 110,000 or so clones, less than 85% occurring once. Sequencing was performed on PBMCs. Receptors originate from a middle-aged man in good health and CMV-seropositive.

This clone appeared once. The chain employs TRBV7-9 and TRBJ2-1; 7 bases align to TRBD1. This CDR3 is 15 amino acids long. The V segment lost 5 bases and the J segment 5 bases; nucleotides outside the gene matches: 9. Germline V gene sequence: CDR1 SEHNR, CDR2 FQNEAQ (reference sequence). The CDR3 is CASSGNRGGNNEQFF. DNA of the CDR3: TGTGCCAGCAGCGGGAACAGGGGCGGAAACAATGAGCAGTTCTTC.

The chain couples TRBV5-8 to TRBJ2-7; 8 bases align to TRBD2. V lost 6 bases to trimming and J lost 2 bases; unmatched junction nucleotides: 7. Germline CDR1 reads SGHTS; CDR2 reads YDEGEE. The CDR3 runs to 14 residues. In nucleotides, the CDR3 is TGTGCCAGCAAGAGCGGGGGCGGAGCCTACGAGCAGTACTTC. Translating it yields CASKSGGGAYEQYF.

The chain uses TRBV30 and TRBJ2-6, with TRBD2 matching over 10 bases. Germline CDR1 and CDR2: GTSNPN and SVGIG (reference sequence). The trim removed 2 bases at V and 0 bases at J, leaving 4 bases unmatched. The CDR3 sequence is 17 residues long. The CDR3 DNA is TGTGCCTGGAGTACTAGCGGGGCCCTCTCTGGGGCCAACGTCCTGACTTTC. Translation: CAWSTSGALSGANVLTF. Looking up the rest from reference TRBV30 and TRBJ2-6 gives the full variable domain: SQTIHQWPATLVQPVGSPLSLECTVEGTSNPNLYWYRQAAGRGLQLLFYSVGIGQISSEVPQNLSASRPQDRQFILSSKKLLLSDSGFYLCAWSTSGALSGANVLTFGAGSRLTVL.

The chain couples TRBV2 to TRBJ2-3; tentative D call: TRBD2 (6 bases). Looked up from germline, CDR1 is SNHLY and CDR2 is FYNNEI. Trimming removed 1 base at V and 4 bases at J, with 9 bases between. This CDR3 is built from 14 residues. The CDR3 loop is CASSEGLGSDTQYF. The CDR3 DNA sequence: TGTGCCAGCAGTGAAGGACTAGGATCAGATACGCAGTATTTT. Together with reference TRBV2 and TRBJ2-3, the CDR3 gives the full variable domain: EPEVTQTPSHQVTQMGQEVILRCVPISNHLYFYWYRQILGQKVEFLVSFYNNEISEKSEIFDDQFSVERPDGSNFTLKIRSTKLEDSAMYFCASSEGLGSDTQYFGPGTRLTVL.

V usage is TRBV6-5 and J usage is TRBJ2-1; maybe TRBD2 (5 bases). V was clipped by 2 bases and J by 9 bases, with 8 bases between them. Germline CDR1 is MNHEY and CDR2 is SVGAGI. This CDR3 contains 12 residues. The CDR3 sequence is CASSYRRGEQFF. CDR3 in DNA: TGTGCCAGCAGTTACCGCCGGGGTGAGCAGTTCTTC.

As concerns this clone: One end of the junction varies from germline; a read error may be responsible. This rearrangement joins TRBV28 to TRBJ2-4, with 11 bases matching TRBD2. From germline, CDR1 is MDHEN and CDR2 SYDVKM. The CDR3 has 18 amino acids. The CDR3 sequence: CASSLTSGVGKGRNSQYF. Here the CDR3 DNA reads TGTGCCAGCAGCCTGACTAGCGGGGTGGGGAAAGGGAGAAACAGTCAGTACTTC.

This clone has only one observation. The chain links TRBV27 to TRBJ2-7, with unresolved D. The germline V gene has CDR1 MNHEY and CDR2 SMNVEV (reference sequence). Trimming took off 2 bases at V and 0 bases at J, with 8 bases between the two ends. The length of the CDR3 is 14 residues. CDR3 amino acids: CASSLQVRSYEQYF. CDR3 DNA: TGTGCCAGCAGTTTACAGGTCCGCTCCTACGAGCAGTACTTC.

J is TRBJ2-3 and V is TRBV19; 13 nucleotides agree with TRBD2. This CDR3 spans 15 amino acids. Unmatched junction bases numbered 8, after V lost 7 bases and J lost 7 bases. The V gene's germline CDR1 is LNHDA and CDR2 SQIVND (reference sequence). Here the CDR3 DNA reads TGTGCCAGTACCTTAGGACTAGCGGGGGCCTATACGCAGTATTTT. It yields the protein CASTLGLAGAYTQYF.

V is TRBV4-1 and J is TRBJ1-6, with 10 bases lining up with TRBD1. The V gene end was trimmed by 2 bases and the J gene end by 7 bases; junction bases not matched to a gene: 2. The CDR3 length is 15 residues. Germline values: CDR1 MGHRA, CDR2 YSYEKL. In nucleotides, the CDR3 is TGCGCCAGCAGCCAATCGGGACAGGGGAATTCACCCCTCCACTTT. This sequence encodes CASSQSGQGNSPLHF.

This chain uses TRBV6-5 with TRBJ2-5, with 9 bases lining up with TRBD1. The CDR3 spans 14 residues. Trimming cost V 6 bases and J 5 bases; bases outside gene matches: 7. CDR1 MNHEY and CDR2 SVGAGI come from the germline V gene. The CDR3 nucleotides are TGTGCCAGCAGACCCGGACAGGGGCTTGAGACCCAGTACTTC. Amino acids: CASRPGQGLETQYF.

This sequence joins TRBV6-6 and TRBJ2-5; perhaps TRBD1 as D (5 bases). Germline CDR1 and CDR2: MNHNY and SVGAGI (reference sequence). V lost 7 bases and J 2 bases, leaving 8 bases between the germline ends. The CDR3 contains 12 residues. CDR3 loop: CASNDRQETQYF. CDR3 coding DNA: TGTGCCAGCAACGACAGACAAGAGACCCAGTACTTC.

This clone was picked up one time. The chain links TRBV4-2 to TRBJ2-3; 9 bases match TRBD1. Germline CDR1 LGHNA, CDR2 YNFKEQ. V lost 1 base to trimming and J lost 6 bases; unmatched junction nucleotides: 5. This CDR3 comprises 15 residues. DNA of the CDR3: TGTGCCAGCAGCCAAGGAGGACAGGGGACGGATACGCAGTATTTT. This gives the protein CASSQGGQGTDTQYF.

The rearrangement links TRBV30 to TRBJ1-2; D call uncertain. The CDR3 covers 16 residues. V lost 5 bases to trimming and J lost 3 bases, with 22 bases between them. In germline, CDR1 is GTSNPN, CDR2 SVGIG (reference sequence). As DNA, the CDR3 is TGTGCCTGGTTAACCTCCGAAGGTCGCGCGGACTATGGCTACACCTTC. Amino acids: CAWLTSEGRADYGYTF.

The rearrangement links TRBV19 to TRBJ1-3; no reliable D call. CDR3 length: 16 residues. Germline loops: CDR1 LNHDA, CDR2 SQIVND (reference sequence). V lost 10 bases to trimming and J lost 0 bases, with 19 bases between them. CDR3 amino acids: CATKEAITGSGNTIYF. CDR3 in DNA: TGTGCCACAAAAGAGGCGATTACGGGCTCTGGAAACACCATATATTTT.

V gene TRBV18 combines with J gene TRBJ2-3; 7 positions match TRBD2. CDR1 KGHSH and CDR2 LQKENI come from the germline V gene. After removal of 3 bases from V and 3 bases from J, the junction contained 9 bases not matched to a gene. The CDR3 loop spans 16 amino acids. CDR3 nucleotides: TGTGCCAGCTCACCTCTTCGGGGGGTAATGACAGATACGCAGTATTTT. Translating gives CASSPLRGVMTDTQYF.

This rearrangement joins TRBV13 to TRBJ1-4, with a possible D match to TRBD1 (6 bases). The CDR3 extends over 15 amino acids. Deletions cut 6 bases from V and 4 bases from J, with 15 bases between. The germline gives CDR1 PRHDT, CDR2 FYEKMQ (reference sequence). CDR3 in amino acids: CASSYWGGLNEKLFF. In DNA, the CDR3 is TGTGCCAGCAGTTACTGGGGGGGCCTTAATGAAAAACTGTTTTTT.

This clone was observed a handful of times. The chain joins TRBV4-3 to TRBJ1-2; 10 bases line up with TRBD1. The CDR3 has 14 amino acids. The J segment lost 8 bases and the V segment lost 5 bases, leaving 8 bases of the junction unmatched. Germline assignment: CDR1 LGHNA and CDR2 YSLEER. CDR3 coding DNA: TGCGCCAGCAGCAAAGGGGACAGGGGAGGAGGCTACACCTTC. The encoded protein is CASSKGDRGGGYTF.